This T cell receptor (beta chain) was captured in a study of T-cell memory formation after mild COVID-19. Study-wide context: TCR clustering was largely donor specific. Study-wide findings and caveats: In second-wave clones peaking day 37, SARS-CoV-2 specificity remained unconfirmed. Some responding clones appeared in pre-infection memory, suggesting cross-reactive memory joined.

With regard to this clonotype: What it binds is unknown.

CDR1 and CDR2 (germline): MGHRA, YSYEKL. The CDR3 totals 16 residues. Germline trimming cut 1 base from V and 4 bases from J; bases unmatched to any gene: 9. TCRdb reprocessed the 5' RACE reads with MiXCR, giving one entry per CDR3 protein. The sample records about 260,000 distinct CDR3 sequences, 8% to 10% being singletons. The clonotype was recovered from a man aged 18 to 35 who had mild COVID-19 (a few samples of this study predate the infection). Cell type and time point are not known. Sequencing input: PBMCs or a T cell subset sorted from them (not recorded which). This rearrangement joins TRBV4-1 to TRBJ2-7; 8 positions agree with TRBD2. The CDR3 nucleotides are TGCGCCAGCAGCCAAGCCACTAGCGGACCCTTTTACGAGCAGTACTTC. The encoded protein is CASSQATSGPFYEQYF.